This record looks at one T cell receptor beta chain sequence and its context. Just one base apart from a much larger clone, this may be a read error. Patients chosen for sequencing had CD8+CD57+ cells that had expanded, as shown by flow cytometry. The CDR3 is 14 amino acids. The V gene's germline CDR1 is LNHDA and CDR2 SQIVND (reference sequence). V lost 11 bases and J lost 12, with 28 bases in between. Profiles of TCR beta VDJ and CDR3 were generated from a genomic DNA template. One entry per CDR3 protein results from TCRdb running MiXCR on the reads. The table includes 100,000 to 150,000 distinct CDR3 sequences, about 60% detected once. This sample was taken from a study of CD8+CD57+ T cells in acquired aplastic anemia.

Material for sequencing was sorted CD4+, CD8+, or CD8+CD57+ T cells (not recorded which) from PBMCs. The sequence came from a human donor with aplastic anemia. This chain joins TRBV19 and TRBJ1-2; TRBD1 might be the D (6 bases). The CDR3 loop reads CADSITGSRSLDTF. The CDR3, as DNA: TGTGCCGATAGTATTACAGGGTCGCGATCTCTGGACACCTTC.